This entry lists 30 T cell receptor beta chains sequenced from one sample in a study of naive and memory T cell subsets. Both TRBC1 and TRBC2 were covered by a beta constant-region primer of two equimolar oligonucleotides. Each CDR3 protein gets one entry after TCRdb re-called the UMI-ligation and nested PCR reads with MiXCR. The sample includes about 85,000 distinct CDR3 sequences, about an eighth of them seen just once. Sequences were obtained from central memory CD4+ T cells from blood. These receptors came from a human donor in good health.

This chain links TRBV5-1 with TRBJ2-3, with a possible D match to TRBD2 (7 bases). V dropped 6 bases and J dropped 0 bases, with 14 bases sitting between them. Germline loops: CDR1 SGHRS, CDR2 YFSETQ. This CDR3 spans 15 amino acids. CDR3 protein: CASTIGGPSTDTQYF. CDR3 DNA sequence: TGCGCCAGCACCATCGGGGGGCCTAGCACAGATACGCAGTATTTT.

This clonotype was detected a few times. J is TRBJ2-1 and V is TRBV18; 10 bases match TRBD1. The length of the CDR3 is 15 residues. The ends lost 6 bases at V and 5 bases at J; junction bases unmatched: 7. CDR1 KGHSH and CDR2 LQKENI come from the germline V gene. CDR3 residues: CASSAGTGDHNEQFF. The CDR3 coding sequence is TGTGCCAGCTCGGCCGGGACAGGGGACCACAATGAGCAGTTCTTC.

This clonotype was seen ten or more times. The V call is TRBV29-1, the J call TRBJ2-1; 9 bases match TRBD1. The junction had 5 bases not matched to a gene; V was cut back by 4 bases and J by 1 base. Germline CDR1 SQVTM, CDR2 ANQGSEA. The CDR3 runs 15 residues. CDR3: CSVAGTGRSYNEQFF. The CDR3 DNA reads TGCAGCGTTGCCGGGACAGGGAGGTCCTACAATGAGCAGTTCTTC.

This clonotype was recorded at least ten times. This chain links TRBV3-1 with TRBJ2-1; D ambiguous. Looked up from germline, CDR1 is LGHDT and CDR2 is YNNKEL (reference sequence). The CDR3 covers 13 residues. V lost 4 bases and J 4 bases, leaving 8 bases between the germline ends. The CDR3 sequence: CASSRFSYNEQFF. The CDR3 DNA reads TGTGCCAGCAGCCGGTTCTCATACAATGAGCAGTTCTTC.

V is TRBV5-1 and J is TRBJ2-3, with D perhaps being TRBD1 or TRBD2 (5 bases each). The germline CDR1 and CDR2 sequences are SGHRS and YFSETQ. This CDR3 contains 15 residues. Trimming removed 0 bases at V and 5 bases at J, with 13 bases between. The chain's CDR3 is CASSLAGSRGDTQYF. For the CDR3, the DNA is TGCGCCAGCAGCTTGGCGGGATCTAGGGGAGATACGCAGTATTTT.

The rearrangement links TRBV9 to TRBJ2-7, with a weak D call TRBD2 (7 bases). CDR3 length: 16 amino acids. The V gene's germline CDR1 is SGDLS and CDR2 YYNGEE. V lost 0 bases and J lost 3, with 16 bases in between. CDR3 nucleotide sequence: TGTGCCAGCAGCGTAGATTCACAGGGAGGGATCTACGAGCAGTACTTC. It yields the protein CASSVDSQGGIYEQYF.

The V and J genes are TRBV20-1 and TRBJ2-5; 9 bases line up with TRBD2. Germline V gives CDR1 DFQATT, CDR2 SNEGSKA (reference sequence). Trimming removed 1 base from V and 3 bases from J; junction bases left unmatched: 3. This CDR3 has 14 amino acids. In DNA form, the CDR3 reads TGCAGTGCTAGAGTTGCTAGCGGGGAAGAGACCCAGTACTTC. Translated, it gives CSARVASGEETQYF.

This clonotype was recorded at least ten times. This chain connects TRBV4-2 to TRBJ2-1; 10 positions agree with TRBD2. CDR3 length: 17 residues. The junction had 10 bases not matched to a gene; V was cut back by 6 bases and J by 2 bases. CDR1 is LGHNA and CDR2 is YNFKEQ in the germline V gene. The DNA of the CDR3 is TGTGCCAGCAGTGGACGGGCTAGCGGGAGCCCCTACAATGAGCAGTTCTTC. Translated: CASSGRASGSPYNEQFF.

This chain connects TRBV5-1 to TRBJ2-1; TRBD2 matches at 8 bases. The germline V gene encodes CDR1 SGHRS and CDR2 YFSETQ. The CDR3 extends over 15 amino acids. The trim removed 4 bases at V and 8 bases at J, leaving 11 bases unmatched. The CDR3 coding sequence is TGCGCCAGCAGCCGAGAAGCGGGGGTACGTCATGAGCAGTTCTTC. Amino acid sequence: CASSREAGVRHEQFF.

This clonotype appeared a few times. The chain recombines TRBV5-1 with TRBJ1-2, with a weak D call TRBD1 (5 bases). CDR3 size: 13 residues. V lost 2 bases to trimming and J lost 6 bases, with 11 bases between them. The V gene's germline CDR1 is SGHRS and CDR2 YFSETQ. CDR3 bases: TGCGCCAGCAGCTTTGGGGTCAGGGATGGCTACACCTTC. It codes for CASSFGVRDGYTF.

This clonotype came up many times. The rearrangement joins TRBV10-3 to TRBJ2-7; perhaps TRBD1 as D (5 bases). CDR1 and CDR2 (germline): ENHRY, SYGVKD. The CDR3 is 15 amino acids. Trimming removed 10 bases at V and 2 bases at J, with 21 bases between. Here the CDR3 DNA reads TGTGCCACCGCGGATATGACCAGGGCCGCCTACGAGCAGTACTTC. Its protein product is CATADMTRAAYEQYF.

In nucleotides, the CDR3 is TGTGCCAGCAGAAACAGGGGGCTGGACTATGGCTACACCTTC. This encodes CASRNRGLDYGYTF. The gene calls are TRBV6-6 and TRBJ1-2; 9 nucleotides match TRBD1. The J segment lost 3 bases and the V segment lost 6 bases, leaving 5 bases of the junction unmatched. CDR1 is MNHNY and CDR2 is SVGAGI in the germline V gene (reference sequence). The CDR3 consists of 14 residues.

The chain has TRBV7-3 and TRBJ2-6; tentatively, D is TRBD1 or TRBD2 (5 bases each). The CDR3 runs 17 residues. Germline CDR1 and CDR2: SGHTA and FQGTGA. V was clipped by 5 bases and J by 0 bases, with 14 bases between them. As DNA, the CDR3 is TGTGCCAGCAGCCCCTTCGGGGCTAACTCTGGGGCCAACGTCCTGACTTTC. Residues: CASSPFGANSGANVLTF.

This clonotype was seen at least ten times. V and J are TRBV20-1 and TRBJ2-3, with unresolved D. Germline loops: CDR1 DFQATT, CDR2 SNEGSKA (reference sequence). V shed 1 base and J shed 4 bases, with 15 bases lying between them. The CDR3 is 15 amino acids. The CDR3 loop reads CSARVYLSLPDTQYF. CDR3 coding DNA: TGCAGTGCTAGAGTTTATCTCTCTTTACCAGATACGCAGTATTTT.

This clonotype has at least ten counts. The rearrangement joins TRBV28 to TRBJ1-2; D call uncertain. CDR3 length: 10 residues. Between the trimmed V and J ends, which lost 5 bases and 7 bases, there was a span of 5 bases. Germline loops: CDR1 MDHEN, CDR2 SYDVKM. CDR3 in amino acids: CASSRIGYTF. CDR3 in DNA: TGTGCCAGCAGTAGGATTGGCTACACCTTC.

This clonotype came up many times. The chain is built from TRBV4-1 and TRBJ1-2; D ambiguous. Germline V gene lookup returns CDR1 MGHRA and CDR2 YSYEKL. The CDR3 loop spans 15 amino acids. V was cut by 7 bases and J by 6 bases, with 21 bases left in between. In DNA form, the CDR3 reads TGCGCCAGCAAAGTGATCGGTTGGGGTAGTCATGGCTACACCTTC. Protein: CASKVIGWGSHGYTF.

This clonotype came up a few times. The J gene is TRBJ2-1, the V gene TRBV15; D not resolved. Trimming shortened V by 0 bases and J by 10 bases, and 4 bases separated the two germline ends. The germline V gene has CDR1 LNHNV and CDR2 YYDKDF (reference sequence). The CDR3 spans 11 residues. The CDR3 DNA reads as TGTGCCACCAGCAGAGAGCAGGAGCAGTTCTTC. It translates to CATSREQEQFF.

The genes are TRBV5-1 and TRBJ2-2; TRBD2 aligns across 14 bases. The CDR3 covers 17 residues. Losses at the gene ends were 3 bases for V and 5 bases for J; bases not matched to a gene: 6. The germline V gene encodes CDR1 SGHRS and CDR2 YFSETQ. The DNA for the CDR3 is TGCGCCAGCAGCTGGACTAGCGGGAGGCCGGGGACCGGGGAGCTGTTTTTT. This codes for CASSWTSGRPGTGELFF.

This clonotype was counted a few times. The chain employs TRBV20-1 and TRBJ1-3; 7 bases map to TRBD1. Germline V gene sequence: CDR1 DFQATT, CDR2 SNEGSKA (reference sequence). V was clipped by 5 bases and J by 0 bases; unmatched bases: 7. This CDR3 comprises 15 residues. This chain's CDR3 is CSAPISGGSGNTIYF. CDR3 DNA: TGCAGTGCTCCTATATCAGGGGGCTCTGGAAACACCATATATTTT.

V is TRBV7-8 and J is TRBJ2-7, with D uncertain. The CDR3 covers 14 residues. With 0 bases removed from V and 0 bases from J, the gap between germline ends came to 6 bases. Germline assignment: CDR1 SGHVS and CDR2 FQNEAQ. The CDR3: CASSLARNSYEQYF. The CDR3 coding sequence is TGTGCCAGCAGCTTAGCACGGAACTCCTACGAGCAGTACTTC.

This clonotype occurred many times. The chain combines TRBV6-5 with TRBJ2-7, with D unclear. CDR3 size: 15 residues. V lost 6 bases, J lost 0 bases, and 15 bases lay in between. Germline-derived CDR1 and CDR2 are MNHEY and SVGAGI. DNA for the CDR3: TGTGCCAGCAGCCCCGGAGCTAGTACCTCCTACGAGCAGTACTTC. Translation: CASSPGASTSYEQYF.

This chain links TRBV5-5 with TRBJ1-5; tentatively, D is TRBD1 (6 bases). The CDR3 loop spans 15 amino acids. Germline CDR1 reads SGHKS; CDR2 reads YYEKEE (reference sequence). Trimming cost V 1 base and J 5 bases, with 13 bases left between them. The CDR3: CASSLRTALDQPQHF. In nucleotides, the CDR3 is TGTGCCAGCAGCTTGAGGACAGCACTAGATCAGCCCCAGCATTTT.

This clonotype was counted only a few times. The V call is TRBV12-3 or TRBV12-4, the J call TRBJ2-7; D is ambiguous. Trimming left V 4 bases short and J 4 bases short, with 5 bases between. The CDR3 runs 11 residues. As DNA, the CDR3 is TGTGCCAGCAGTTCTAGGTACGAGCAGTACTTC. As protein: CASSSRYEQYF.

In DNA form, the CDR3 reads TGCGCCAGCAGACTAGCGGGAGTCACAGATACGCAGTATTTT. Its protein product is CASRLAGVTDTQYF. The chain recombines TRBV5-1 with TRBJ2-3; TRBD2 aligns across 11 bases. In germline, CDR1 is SGHRS, CDR2 YFSETQ. The V and J ends lost 5 bases and 2 bases, in that order; junction bases with no gene match: 1. CDR3 size: 14 residues.

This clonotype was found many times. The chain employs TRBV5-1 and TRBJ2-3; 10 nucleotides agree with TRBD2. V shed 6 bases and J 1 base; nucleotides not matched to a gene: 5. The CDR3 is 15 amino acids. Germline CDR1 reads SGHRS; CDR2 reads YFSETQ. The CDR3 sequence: CASIPSGSRTDTQYF. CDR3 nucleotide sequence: TGCGCCAGCATCCCTAGCGGGAGCCGCACAGATACGCAGTATTTT.

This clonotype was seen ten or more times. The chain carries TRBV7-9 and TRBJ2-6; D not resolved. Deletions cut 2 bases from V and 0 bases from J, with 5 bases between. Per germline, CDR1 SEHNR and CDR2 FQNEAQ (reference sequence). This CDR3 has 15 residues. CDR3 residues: CASSLWGSGANVLTF. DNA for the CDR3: TGTGCCAGCAGCTTATGGGGCTCTGGGGCCAACGTCCTGACTTTC.

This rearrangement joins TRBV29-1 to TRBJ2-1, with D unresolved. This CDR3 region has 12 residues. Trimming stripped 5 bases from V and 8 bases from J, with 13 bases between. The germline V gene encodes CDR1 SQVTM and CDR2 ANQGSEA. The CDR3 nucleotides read TGCAGCGTTCTATGGGGATGGGATGAGCAGTTCTTC. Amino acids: CSVLWGWDEQFF.

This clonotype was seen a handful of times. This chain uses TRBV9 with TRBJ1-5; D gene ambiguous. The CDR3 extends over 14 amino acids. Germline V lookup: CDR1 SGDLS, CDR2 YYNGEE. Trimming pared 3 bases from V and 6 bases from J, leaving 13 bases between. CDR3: CASSASPDGQPQHF. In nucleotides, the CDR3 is TGTGCCAGCAGCGCCTCCCCAGATGGTCAGCCCCAGCATTTT.

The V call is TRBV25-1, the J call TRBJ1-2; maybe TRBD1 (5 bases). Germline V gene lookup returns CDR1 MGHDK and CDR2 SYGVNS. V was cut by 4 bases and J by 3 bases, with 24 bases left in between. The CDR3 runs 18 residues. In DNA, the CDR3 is TGTGCCAGCAGTGGGATGCAGTGGGGCAGGGTGGACGACTATGGCTACACCTTC. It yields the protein CASSGMQWGRVDDYGYTF.

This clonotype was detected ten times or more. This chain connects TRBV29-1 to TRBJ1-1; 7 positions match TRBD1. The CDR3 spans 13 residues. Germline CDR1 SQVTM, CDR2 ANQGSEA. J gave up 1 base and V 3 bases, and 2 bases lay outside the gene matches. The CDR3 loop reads CSVEGQQNTEAFF. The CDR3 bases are TGCAGCGTTGAGGGACAGCAGAACACTGAAGCTTTCTTT. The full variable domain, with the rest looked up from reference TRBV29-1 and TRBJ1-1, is SAVISQKPSRDICQRGTSLTIQCQVDSQVTMMFWYRQQPGQSLTLIATANQGSEATYESGFVIDKFPISRPNLTFSTLTVSNMSPEDSSIYLCSVEGQQNTEAFFGQGTRLTVV.